The 32 T cell receptor beta chains reported below all come from one sample, sequenced in a study of CD4 T cells in relation to SARS-CoV-2 and coronaviruses. TCRdb's copy holds only in-frame clones and misses some; the assay was immunoSEQ multiplex PCR. The sample contains roughly 20,000 clones, about three fifths of which appear only once. Unexposed donor CD4+ T cells date from 2011-2018, before the COVID-19 pandemic. After 10 to 11 days of culture, CD4+ T cells were isolated. These receptors' antigens are unknown. The sample taken for sequencing was CD4+ T cells from PBMCs, cultured in vitro. All receptors come from a human donor in good health.

The chain couples TRBV7-9 to TRBJ1-4, with TRBD1 identical over 7 bases. Germline CDR1 reads SEHNR; CDR2 reads FQNEAQ (reference sequence). Trimming removed 2 bases from V and 4 bases from J; junction bases left unmatched: 4. The CDR3 is 15 residues long. The CDR3 reads CASSLWDSFNEKLFF. The CDR3 coding sequence is TGTGCCAGCAGCTTATGGGACAGCTTTAATGAAAAACTGTTTTTT.

The rearrangement links TRBV30 to TRBJ1-6; 8 nucleotides line up with TRBD1. The CDR3 extends over 15 amino acids. The junction had 10 bases not matched to a gene; V was cut back by 5 bases and J by 7 bases. CDR1 is GTSNPN and CDR2 is SVGIG in the germline V gene (reference sequence). CDR3 sequence: CAWSTGELWNSPLHF. The CDR3 nucleotides read TGTGCCTGGTCGACAGGGGAGCTTTGGAATTCACCCCTCCACTTT.

V is TRBV10-3 and J is TRBJ2-5, with TRBD2 identical over 7 bases. This CDR3 region has 13 residues. Looked up from germline, CDR1 is ENHRY and CDR2 is SYGVKD. Trimming cost V 6 bases and J 5 bases; bases outside gene matches: 6. CDR3 amino acids: CAIRRLGGETQYF. The CDR3 DNA reads as TGTGCCATCAGAAGACTGGGAGGGGAGACCCAGTACTTC.

The V and J genes are TRBV6-5 and TRBJ2-6; possible D gene TRBD1, 6 bases. Trimming took 7 bases from V and 4 from J, leaving 14 bases between them. Germline assignment: CDR1 MNHEY and CDR2 SVGAGI. CDR3 length: 15 residues. The CDR3 DNA follows: TGTGCCAGCAAAGGGGGAGTGTTCGGGGCCAACGTCCTGACTTTC. This gives the protein CASKGGVFGANVLTF.

In this sample, this clone turned up a few times. As DNA, the CDR3 is TGTGCCAGCAGCTTCCAAGGCCTCCACGGGGAGCTGTTTTTT. Amino acid sequence: CASSFQGLHGELFF. V gene TRBV2 combines with J gene TRBJ2-2; unclear D gene. V shed 6 bases and J shed 7 bases, with 15 bases lying between them. The CDR3 sequence is 14 residues long. CDR1 is SNHLY and CDR2 is FYNNEI in the germline V gene.

This chain joins TRBV3-1 (or the pseudogene TRBV3-2) and TRBJ2-1; D not certain. Trimming pared 4 bases from V and 5 bases from J, leaving 15 bases between. CDR1 and CDR2 from the germline V gene are LGHDT and YNNKEL (reference sequence). This CDR3 is 15 amino acids long. The CDR3 nucleotides are TGTGCCAGCAGCCCGAATCAGATGGAGAACAATGAGCAGTTCTTC. This translates into CASSPNQMENNEQFF.

This clone was counted a few times. The rearrangement links TRBV7-7 to TRBJ2-5; TRBD1 agrees at 7 bases. Germline V gene sequence: CDR1 SSHAT, CDR2 FNYEAQ (reference sequence). J was trimmed by 5 bases and V by 2 bases; bases with no gene match: 11. The CDR3 has 16 residues. CDR3 nucleotide sequence: TGTGCCAGCAGCTTACTTGCCCCTACAGGGGAGGAGACCCAGTACTTC. Encoded protein: CASSLLAPTGEETQYF.

V usage is TRBV4-2 and J usage is TRBJ2-1; 13 bases are a match to TRBD2. The germline CDR1 and CDR2 sequences are LGHNA and YNFKEQ. After removal of 3 bases from V and 6 bases from J, the junction contained 5 bases not matched to a gene. The CDR3 consists of 16 residues. CDR3 nucleotide sequence: TGTGCCAGCAGCCACGAACTAGCGGGAGGGGGCAATGAGCAGTTCTTC. The encoded protein is CASSHELAGGGNEQFF.

There are a few counts of this clone. This chain joins TRBV27 and TRBJ2-7; 11 bases agree with TRBD1. From germline, CDR1 is MNHEY and CDR2 SMNVEV (reference sequence). V was pared by 4 bases and J by 7 bases, with 9 bases of the junction left unmatched. There are 15 residues in the CDR3. The CDR3 coding sequence is TGTGCCAGCAGTTCCCTTCGGGGACAGGGGGGAGAGCAGTACTTC. Encoded protein: CASSSLRGQGGEQYF.

In DNA, the CDR3 is TGTGCCAGCAGTGCAAGGGCCGGGGGCGCAGGGAACACTGAAGCTTTCTTT. It translates to CASSARAGGAGNTEAFF. The J gene is TRBJ1-1, the V gene TRBV2, with a tentative D call TRBD1 (6 bases). This CDR3 spans 17 amino acids. V was clipped by 4 bases and J by 1 base, with 19 bases between them. Germline CDR1 is SNHLY and CDR2 is FYNNEI. Filled out from reference TRBV2 and TRBJ1-1, the complete variable domain reads EPEVTQTPSHQVTQMGQEVILRCVPISNHLYFYWYRQILGQKVEFLVSFYNNEISEKSEIFDDQFSVERPDGSNFTLKIRSTKLEDSAMYFCASSARAGGAGNTEAFFGQGTRLTVV.

The chain joins TRBV11-2 to TRBJ2-7; 14 bases align to TRBD2. The germline V gene encodes CDR1 SGHAT and CDR2 FQNNGV. The V and J ends lost 0 bases and 0 bases, in that order; junction bases with no gene match: 10. The CDR3 contains 20 residues. CDR3 region: CASSLEEPGLAGAASYEQYF. The CDR3 DNA sequence: TGTGCCAGCAGCTTAGAGGAGCCGGGACTAGCGGGAGCGGCCTCCTACGAGCAGTACTTC.

This clone was recorded a few times. This sequence joins TRBV5-1 and TRBJ2-5; D is unclear. The V end lost 3 bases, the J end lost 0 bases, and 9 bases lay between the germline ends. CDR3 length: 14 amino acids. Germline V gene data show CDR1 as SGHRS and CDR2 as YFSETQ. CDR3 region: CASSWNTDQETQYF. CDR3 sequence (DNA): TGCGCCAGCAGCTGGAACACAGACCAAGAGACCCAGTACTTC.

The V and J genes are TRBV24-1 and TRBJ2-2; D might be TRBD1 (6 bases). Germline CDR1 is KGHDR and CDR2 is SFDVKD. The CDR3 contains 14 residues. Trimming took off 7 bases at V and 5 bases at J, with 13 bases between the two ends. CDR3 nucleotide sequence: TGTGCCACCAGCGCTAGCACAGGGACCGGGGAGCTGTTTTTT. Translation gives CATSASTGTGELFF.

The gene calls are TRBV5-1 and TRBJ1-2; 9 bases are a match to TRBD1. The CDR3 contains 14 residues. Unmatched junction bases numbered 7, after V lost 2 bases and J lost 8 bases. Germline V CDR1 and CDR2: SGHRS, YFSETQ. The CDR3 loop is CASSFFGTGRGYTF. The DNA for the CDR3 is TGCGCCAGCAGCTTCTTCGGGACAGGGCGGGGCTACACCTTC.

This clone was picked up a small number of times. V and J are TRBV4-3 and TRBJ1-2, with a possible D match to TRBD1 (6 bases). The ends were cut back, 3 bases at V and 3 bases at J, with 14 bases in the middle. The germline CDR1 and CDR2 sequences are LGHNA and YSLEER. The CDR3 has 15 amino acids. CDR3 sequence: CASSQSGQNHYGYTF. CDR3 sequence (DNA): TGCGCCAGCAGCCAGTCCGGACAGAACCACTATGGCTACACCTTC.

The CDR3 region is CASRPRGPLGVENTEAFF. The CDR3 DNA follows: TGTGCCAGCAGGCCCAGGGGGCCCTTAGGAGTAGAGAACACTGAAGCTTTCTTT. The chain recombines TRBV21-1 with TRBJ1-1; TRBD1, as called in the table, went unchecked against the DNA. TRBV21-1 is deemed a pseudogene. The CDR3 runs to 18 residues.

The chain couples TRBV7-2 to TRBJ2-2, with D unclear. Germline V CDR1 and CDR2: SGHTA, FQGNSA. This CDR3 is 13 amino acids long. Trimming removed 0 bases from V and 7 bases from J, with 6 bases in between. The CDR3 region has the DNA TGTGCCAGCAGCTTAGCTTCAATCGGGGAGCTGTTTTTT. It specifies CASSLASIGELFF. Complete variable domain (other parts from reference TRBV7-2 and TRBJ2-2): GAGVSQSPSNKVTEKGKDVELRCDPISGHTALYWYRQSLGQGLEFLIYFQGNSAPDKSGLPSDRFSAERTGGSVSTLTIQRTQQEDSAVYLCASSLASIGELFFGEGSRLTVL.

The chain links TRBV30 to TRBJ2-7; 7 bases map to TRBD2. CDR3 length equals 13 residues. CDR1 GTSNPN and CDR2 SVGIG come from the germline V gene (reference sequence). With V trimmed by 5 bases and J by 5 bases, 9 bases remained unmatched. The CDR3 DNA reads as TGTGCCTGGTTCCCCTGGGAGGGTGACGAGCAGTACTTC. This codes for CAWFPWEGDEQYF. Filled out from reference TRBV30 and TRBJ2-7, the complete variable domain reads SQTIHQWPATLVQPVGSPLSLECTVEGTSNPNLYWYRQAAGRGLQLLFYSVGIGQISSEVPQNLSASRPQDRQFILSSKKLLLSDSGFYLCAWFPWEGDEQYFGPGTRLTVT.

The chain carries TRBV6-5 and TRBJ2-3, with D possibly being TRBD1 or TRBD2 (6 bases each). V lost 3 bases and J 6 bases, leaving 13 bases between the germline ends. Germline lookup yields CDR1 MNHEY and CDR2 SVGAGI. The CDR3 loop spans 14 amino acids. The CDR3 DNA reads as TGTGCCAGCAGTTATTGGGGGGCCGGGGATACGCAGTATTTT. Translation: CASSYWGAGDTQYF.

The rearrangement links TRBV11-3 to TRBJ2-1, with D maybe TRBD2 (6 bases). V was cut by 1 base and J by 0 bases, with 7 bases left in between. Germline V gene sequence: CDR1 SGHNT, CDR2 YENEEA. CDR3 length: 15 residues. The chain's CDR3 is CASSLGGTSYNEQFF. The CDR3 DNA reads TGTGCCAGCAGCTTAGGCGGGACCTCCTACAATGAGCAGTTCTTC.

The gene calls are TRBV3-1 (or the pseudogene TRBV3-2) and TRBJ1-2; 9 bases line up with TRBD1. Germline values: CDR1 LGHDT, CDR2 YNNKEL (reference sequence). The length of the CDR3 is 12 residues. The V segment lost 6 bases and the J segment 12 bases; nucleotides outside the gene matches: 8. The DNA of the CDR3 is TGTGCCAGCAGTTTTGGACAGGGGTGTAACACCTTC. Translation gives CASSFGQGCNTF.

The V call is TRBV7-9, the J call TRBJ2-5; D is uncertain. The CDR3 is made up of 13 amino acids. The V end was cut by 5 bases, the J end by 1 base, with 8 bases between. The germline V gene encodes CDR1 SEHNR and CDR2 FQNEAQ (reference sequence). This CDR3 is CASSPASQETQYF. CDR3 DNA: TGTGCCAGCAGCCCCGCATCCCAAGAGACCCAGTACTTC.

This sequence joins TRBV12-5 and TRBJ2-3; D is undetermined. CDR1 and CDR2 from the germline V gene are LGHNT and FRNRAP. The V end lost 3 bases, the J end lost 2 bases, and 9 bases lay between the germline ends. This CDR3 has 14 amino acids. The chain's CDR3 is CASGFDSFTDTQYF. The DNA for the CDR3 is TGTGCTAGTGGTTTCGACTCCTTCACAGATACGCAGTATTTT.

The chain couples TRBV5-5 to TRBJ2-5, with TRBD2 matching 12 bases. CDR3 length equals 18 residues. CDR1 and CDR2 (germline): SGHKS, YYEKEE (reference sequence). With 0 bases clipped from V and 0 bases from J, the junction kept 6 bases outside the gene matches. CDR3 region: CASSLATSGGPYQETQYF. The CDR3 DNA follows: TGTGCCAGCAGCTTGGCGACTAGCGGGGGACCATACCAAGAGACCCAGTACTTC.

This chain joins TRBV12-3 or TRBV12-4 and TRBJ1-2; the match to TRBD1 covers 9 bases. CDR3 size: 13 residues. The V and J ends lost 3 bases and 4 bases, in that order; junction bases with no gene match: 0. The CDR3 here is CASSLTGGYGYTF. CDR3 in DNA: TGTGCCAGCAGTTTGACAGGGGGCTATGGCTACACCTTC.

The sample holds a few counts of this clone. The rearrangement links TRBV5-1 to TRBJ1-3; D is unclear. Germline V gene sequence: CDR1 SGHRS, CDR2 YFSETQ. With 4 bases removed from V and 0 bases from J, the gap between germline ends came to 14 bases. The CDR3 runs to 16 residues. CDR3 bases: TGCGCCAGCAGCCTCGGACTCCAACGCTCTGGAAACACCATATATTTT. Protein: CASSLGLQRSGNTIYF.

This clone was seen a handful of times. The chain uses TRBV2 and TRBJ2-7; D gene uncertain. This CDR3 is built from 14 residues. Germline V lookup: CDR1 SNHLY, CDR2 FYNNEI. The V end lost 6 bases, the J end lost 2 bases, and 14 bases lay between the germline ends. As DNA, the CDR3 is TGTGCCAGCAGGGGGTCCTCAGTCCCCTACGAGCAGTACTTC. It specifies CASRGSSVPYEQYF.

V is TRBV7-2 and J is TRBJ1-5; D is undetermined. The CDR3 contains 15 residues. Germline assignment: CDR1 SGHTA and CDR2 FQGNSA. The V end lost 1 base, the J end lost 3 bases, and 10 bases lay between the germline ends. CDR3 coding DNA: TGTGCCAGCAGCTTAGTGGGAGCTAACAATCAGCCCCAGCATTTT. This sequence encodes CASSLVGANNQPQHF.

This clone was counted a single time. The chain has TRBV9 and TRBJ2-2, with 9 bases identical to TRBD2. This CDR3 comprises 18 residues. Germline CDR1 and CDR2: SGDLS and YYNGEE. Trimming removed 0 bases from V and 3 bases from J; junction bases left unmatched: 9. DNA for the CDR3: TGTGCCAGCAGCGTAGTTGAGCTAGCGGGGATATACACCGGGGAGCTGTTTTTT. Translating it yields CASSVVELAGIYTGELFF.

This clone was counted a few times. The rearrangement uses TRBV12-3 or TRBV12-4 and TRBJ1-5, with unresolved D. The CDR3 is 12 residues long. V lost 3 bases to trimming and J lost 5 bases, with 5 bases between them. The CDR3 here is CASSLPHQPQHF. CDR3 bases: TGTGCCAGCAGTTTGCCCCATCAGCCCCAGCATTTT.

The sample holds a few counts of this clone. CDR3 bases: TGTGCCAGCAGTTTTGCTTGGGAGCAGTTCTTC. Encoded protein: CASSFAWEQFF. The chain is built from TRBV12-3 or TRBV12-4 and TRBJ2-1; the D is unclear. The CDR3 runs 11 residues. Trimming removed 3 bases from V and 10 bases from J, with 7 bases in between.

This clone showed up just a few times. V gene TRBV7-2 combines with J gene TRBJ1-2; D unresolved. CDR1 is SGHTA, CDR2 FQGNSA, per germline. V lost 5 bases and J lost 7, with 11 bases in between. The CDR3 is 12 residues long. The CDR3 reads CASSPHSAGYTF. The CDR3 DNA reads as TGTGCCAGCAGCCCTCACAGCGCTGGCTACACCTTC.